A selection of T cell receptor beta chains follows, all from one sample in a study of shared clonotypes between healthy human individuals. Profiling relied on immunoSEQ multiplex PCR, and the TCRdb table lists in-frame clones only, not all of them. The data contain more than 2 million clones, about 95% of them singletons. Specimen: naive CD8+ T cells sorted from blood. The receptors come from a young man in good health. The CDR3 runs from the conserved cysteine through the conserved F or W. Fields, in order: clone size, D gene, V gene, J gene, CDR3 protein, CDR3 DNA. A D gene is named only where the DNA matches it firmly. A clone size is listed for some rows: how often the clone was seen (once, few, many), or a class if it is expanded.

-,-,TRBV6-5,TRBJ2-7,CASSSPGQLPPDEQYF,TGTGCCAGCAGTTCGCCGGGACAACTACCCCCAGACGAGCAGTACTTC
-,-,TRBV5-1,TRBJ2-2,CASSLGQNTGELFF,TGCGCCAGCAGCTTAGGACAGAACACCGGGGAGCTGTTTTTT
-,-,TRBV28,TRBJ2-7,CASSFRGGAGEQYF,TGTGCCAGCAGTTTCCGTGGGGGGGCAGGCGAGCAGTACTTC
-,-,TRBV27,TRBJ2-7,CASSLSQGFLLGEQYF,TGTGCCAGCAGTTTATCTCAGGGGTTCCTATTGGGAGAGCAGTACTTC
-,-,TRBV25-1,TRBJ1-5,CATQTVLLINQPQHF,TGTGCCACTCAGACAGTGTTACTTATCAATCAGCCCCAGCATTTT
-,TRBD2,TRBV6-5,TRBJ2-5,CASTPAGGSQETQYF,TGTGCCAGCACCCCAGCGGGAGGGTCCCAAGAGACCCAGTACTTC
once,-,TRBV6-5,TRBJ2-7,CASSILPRSREQYF,TGTGCCAGCAGTATACTTCCCCGGTCCCGCGAGCAGTACTTC
-,TRBD2,TRBV10-3,TRBJ2-1,CAFRTSHEQFF,TGTGCCTTCCGGACTAGTCATGAGCAGTTCTTC
-,-,TRBV12-5,TRBJ2-7,CASGSLGPPYEQYF,TGTGCTAGTGGTTCTCTGGGACCACCCTACGAGCAGTACTTC
-,-,TRBV5-4,TRBJ2-2,CASRDRGSTGELFF,TGTGCCAGCAGAGATCGGGGTTCAACCGGGGAGCTGTTTTTT
-,TRBD2,TRBV4-3,TRBJ2-7,CASSQGIAGGFYEQYF,TGCGCCAGCAGCCAAGGAATAGCGGGAGGGTTCTACGAGCAGTACTTC
-,TRBD1,TRBV27,TRBJ2-2,CASWGQLNTGELFF,TGTGCCAGCTGGGGACAGCTGAACACCGGGGAGCTGTTTTTT
-,-,TRBV5-5,TRBJ2-7,CASSLGTDTYEQYF,TGTGCCAGCAGCTTAGGTACAGATACCTACGAGCAGTACTTC
-,TRBD1,TRBV14,TRBJ1-2,CASSLITGDGYTF,TGTGCCAGCAGCCTAATAACAGGGGACGGCTACACCTTC
-,-,TRBV5-6,TRBJ2-2,CASSFGSGAGELFF,-
once,-,TRBV4-3,TRBJ2-3,CASPSDGLAGSPGGTDTQYF,TGCGCCAGCCCCTCGGACGGCCTAGCAGGGAGTCCTGGGGGCACAGATACGCAGTATTTT
once,-,TRBV7-8,TRBJ2-1,CASSLALISEVRGNEQFF,TGTGCCAGCAGCTTAGCGCTCATTAGTGAGGTCCGGGGAAATGAGCAGTTCTTC
-,-,TRBV10-3,TRBJ1-3,CAISAGTADGNTIYF,TGTGCCATCAGTGCAGGGACGGCCGATGGAAACACCATATATTTT
once,-,TRBV28,TRBJ2-5,CASSLPGTEETQYF,TGTGCCAGCAGTTTACCCGGGACCGAAGAGACCCAGTACTTC
-,-,TRBV4-3,TRBJ2-7,CASSQDLGLLFYEQYF,TGCGCCAGCAGCCAAGATCTGGGACTTTTATTCTACGAGCAGTACTTC
-,-,TRBV9,TRBJ1-5,CASSVGQGSNQPQHF,TGTGCCAGCAGCGTAGGGCAGGGTAGCAATCAGCCCCAGCATTTT
once,-,TRBV10-3,TRBJ1-2,CAISELRDGEGYGYTF,TGTGCCATCAGTGAGCTCAGGGACGGTGAAGGTTATGGCTACACCTTC
few,TRBD1,TRBV11-2,TRBJ1-1,CASSLGTGASAEAFF,TGTGCCAGCAGCTTAGGGACAGGGGCGAGTGCTGAAGCTTTCTTT
once,-,TRBV7-3,TRBJ2-1,CASSPGANEQFF,TGTGCCAGCAGCCCGGGGGCCAATGAGCAGTTCTTC